Presented here are 19 T cell receptor beta chains from one specimen sequenced in a study of T cell responses to AZD1222 COVID-19 vaccine. Repertoires were generated with immunoSEQ multiplex PCR, while TCRdb's copy carries only in-frame clones and drops some. The profile shows about 160,000 clones, 88% of them singletons. The source material was peripheral blood, sampled on day 0 of AZD1222 vaccination. These receptors were obtained from an adult in good health.

This clone occurred once. The chain carries TRBV27 and TRBJ1-1; D is perhaps TRBD1 (6 bases). Deletions cut 3 bases from V and 5 bases from J, with 16 bases between. CDR3 length: 15 amino acids. The germline gives CDR1 MNHEY, CDR2 SMNVEV (reference sequence). DNA of the CDR3: TGTGCCAGCAGTTTTTTTCCCCGGGGGCGAACTGAAGCTTTCTTT. It codes for CASSFFPRGRTEAFF.

The chain recombines TRBV7-9 with TRBJ1-1; D may be TRBD1 (6 bases). Trimming took 5 bases from V and 1 from J, leaving 14 bases between them. The germline V gene encodes CDR1 SEHNR and CDR2 FQNEAQ (reference sequence). The CDR3 extends over 15 amino acids. CDR3 residues: CASSPTRGGNTEAFF. The CDR3 coding sequence is TGTGCCAGCAGCCCCACCAGGGGTGGGAACACTGAAGCTTTCTTT.

The chain uses TRBV6-5 and TRBJ1-2, with D possibly TRBD1 on 5 matching bases. The CDR3 totals 15 residues. CDR1 and CDR2 (germline): MNHEY, SVGAGI. The germline V and J ends were trimmed by 0 bases and 6 bases, with 14 bases remaining between them. The DNA of the CDR3 is TGTGCCAGCAGTTACTCAGGGTCTGGAGGGGATGGCTACACCTTC. Translation: CASSYSGSGGDGYTF.

This chain joins TRBV27 and TRBJ1-5; D ambiguous. The germline V and J ends were trimmed by 0 bases and 9 bases, with 9 bases remaining between them. The CDR3 is 13 amino acids. CDR1 and CDR2 from the germline V gene are MNHEY and SMNVEV (reference sequence). The DNA of the CDR3 is TGTGCCAGCAGTTTATCTCCCGCCGCGCCCCAGCATTTT. Protein sequence: CASSLSPAAPQHF.

The CDR3 spells CATSRDQLGNQPQHF. CDR3 nucleotide sequence: TGTGCCACCAGCAGAGATCAGTTGGGGAATCAGCCCCAGCATTTT. V and J are TRBV15 and TRBJ1-5; D ambiguous. Trimming took 0 bases from V and 4 from J, leaving 10 bases between them. CDR3 length: 15 amino acids. The germline gives CDR1 LNHNV, CDR2 YYDKDF (reference sequence). The variable domain in full, completed from reference TRBV15 and TRBJ1-5, reads DAMVIQNPRYQVTQFGKPVTLSCSQTLNHNVMYWYQQKSSQAPKLLFHYYDKDFNNEADTPDNFQSRRPNTSFCFLDIRSPGLGDTAMYLCATSRDQLGNQPQHFGDGTRLSIL.

The chain recombines TRBV3-1 (or the pseudogene TRBV3-2) with TRBJ2-3; 10 nucleotides match TRBD2. Germline loops: CDR1 LGHDT, CDR2 YNNKEL (reference sequence). Losses at the gene ends were 4 bases for V and 0 bases for J; bases not matched to a gene: 4. The CDR3 runs 16 residues. The CDR3 is CASSPRLAGSTDTQYF. CDR3 bases: TGTGCCAGCAGCCCAAGACTAGCGGGCAGCACAGATACGCAGTATTTT.

Remarks on this clone: One end of the junction fails to match germline, which may point to a read error. The V call is TRBV5-4, the J call TRBJ2-4; tentatively, D is TRBD2 (5 bases). Germline CDR1 and CDR2: SGHNT and YYREEE (reference sequence). There are 12 residues in the CDR3. CDR3 amino acids: CASSLEGLSALF. CDR3 bases: TGTGCCAGCAGCTTGGAAGGACTCTCAGCCCTTTTC.

The J gene is TRBJ1-2, the V gene TRBV28; TRBD1 agrees at 7 bases. The J segment lost 7 bases and the V segment lost 5 bases, leaving 13 bases of the junction unmatched. Germline V gene sequence: CDR1 MDHEN, CDR2 SYDVKM. This CDR3 is 15 amino acids long. The CDR3: CASSNPGTVASGYTF. CDR3 coding DNA: TGTGCCAGCAGTAACCCGGGGACAGTCGCGAGTGGCTACACCTTC.

The chain combines TRBV4-3 with TRBJ2-2; tentative D call: TRBD2 (5 bases). The CDR3 is 14 residues long. V was shortened by 3 bases and J by 6 bases, with 11 bases between the two germline ends. The germline V gene encodes CDR1 LGHNA and CDR2 YSLEER. The CDR3 protein is CASSQEDFSGELFF. The CDR3 DNA sequence: TGCGCCAGCAGCCAGGAGGACTTTTCCGGGGAGCTGTTTTTT.

The chain couples TRBV12-3 or TRBV12-4 to TRBJ1-2; maybe TRBD1 (6 bases). Trimming stripped 0 bases from V and 4 bases from J, with 6 bases between. This CDR3 has 13 residues. The chain's CDR3 is CASSLARGYGYTF. CDR3 in DNA: TGTGCCAGCAGTTTAGCCAGGGGCTATGGCTACACCTTC.

The chain uses TRBV11-2 and TRBJ1-1; TRBD1 aligns across 9 bases. Per the germline V gene, CDR1 is SGHAT and CDR2 is FQNNGV. The CDR3 is made up of 14 amino acids. The V gene end was trimmed by 5 bases and the J gene end by 4 bases; junction bases not matched to a gene: 5. CDR3 residues: CASSGQGSATEAFF. Here the CDR3 DNA reads TGTGCCAGCAGCGGACAGGGGTCAGCCACTGAAGCTTTCTTT. Filled out from reference TRBV11-2 and TRBJ1-1, the complete variable domain reads EAGVAQSPRYKIIEKRQSVAFWCNPISGHATLYWYQQILGQGPKLLIQFQNNGVVDDSQLPKDRFSAERLKGVDSTLKIQPAKLEDSAVYLCASSGQGSATEAFFGQGTRLTVV.

The CDR3 is CASSPIRQGEGYTF. DNA for the CDR3: TGTGCCAGCAGCCCAATACGACAGGGGGAAGGCTACACCTTC. This sequence joins TRBV7-8 and TRBJ1-2; 9 bases fit TRBD1. The CDR3 extends over 14 amino acids. With 5 bases clipped from V and 8 bases from J, the junction kept 9 bases outside the gene matches. Germline CDR1 SGHVS, CDR2 FQNEAQ.

A few counts support this clone. This sequence joins TRBV7-9 and TRBJ2-1, with TRBD2 as a possible D gene (7 bases). Trimming took off 3 bases at V and 7 bases at J, with 22 bases between the two ends. CDR3 length equals 17 residues. CDR1 is SEHNR and CDR2 is FQNEAQ in the germline V gene (reference sequence). DNA for the CDR3: TGTGCCAGCAGCTTCTTTAAAGGCGGGAGCCAGGGGAATGAGCAGTTCTTC. It translates to CASSFFKGGSQGNEQFF.

This clone was seen a few times. The chain joins TRBV2 to TRBJ2-7, with TRBD2 matching 10 bases. CDR3 length equals 11 residues. Losses at the gene ends were 9 bases for V and 6 bases for J; bases not matched to a gene: 2. In germline, CDR1 is SNHLY, CDR2 FYNNEI. This CDR3 reads CASRLAGEQYF. CDR3 in DNA: TGTGCCAGTCGACTAGCGGGCGAGCAGTACTTC.

CDR3 amino acids: CASSIGQGGTYEQYF. DNA for the CDR3: TGTGCCAGTAGTATCGGACAGGGGGGAACCTACGAGCAGTACTTC. The gene calls are TRBV19 and TRBJ2-7; 10 nucleotides match TRBD1. The CDR3 runs 15 residues. CDR1 and CDR2 (germline): LNHDA, SQIVND (reference sequence). The ends lost 3 bases at V and 2 bases at J; junction bases unmatched: 4. Filled out from reference TRBV19 and TRBJ2-7, the complete variable domain reads DGGITQSPKYLFRKEGQNVTLSCEQNLNHDAMYWYRQDPGQGLRLIYYSQIVNDFQKGDIAEGYSVSREKKESFPLTVTSAQKNPTAFYLCASSIGQGGTYEQYFGPGTRLTVT.

This clone occurred a few times. The chain links TRBV19 to TRBJ1-2; D call uncertain. Germline CDR1 reads LNHDA; CDR2 reads SQIVND (reference sequence). The V and J ends lost 5 bases and 7 bases respectively, with 20 bases between them. The CDR3 spans 15 residues. CDR3 residues: CASSQTTHPAGGYTF. The CDR3 nucleotides read TGTGCCAGTAGTCAGACGACACACCCGGCGGGTGGCTACACCTTC.

This chain uses TRBV28 with TRBJ1-2; 9 positions agree with TRBD1. Germline lookup yields CDR1 MDHEN and CDR2 SYDVKM. The CDR3 loop spans 16 amino acids. V shed 7 bases, J shed 2 bases, and the junction held 11 bases outside the gene matches. The CDR3 region has the DNA TGTGCCAGCACCCTACAGGGGGCGCCCATCAACTATGGCTACACCTTC. It translates to CASTLQGAPINYGYTF.

J is TRBJ1-2 and V is TRBV6-4, with a tentative D call TRBD1 (5 bases). Trimming removed 6 bases at V and 8 bases at J, with 16 bases between. The CDR3 is made up of 13 amino acids. CDR1 is MRHNA, CDR2 SNTAGT, per germline. CDR3 sequence reads: CASSKESRGGYTF. The CDR3 coding sequence is TGTGCCAGCAGCAAGGAATCGAGGGGAGGCTACACCTTC.

CDR3 in DNA: TGTGCCAGCAGTTTGACAGGGGTTAATGAAAAACTGTTTTTT. This codes for CASSLTGVNEKLFF. This chain links TRBV28 with TRBJ1-4; 8 nucleotides align to TRBD1. The junction had 1 base not matched to a gene; V was cut back by 3 bases and J by 4 bases. Germline V gene sequence: CDR1 MDHEN, CDR2 SYDVKM. This CDR3 has 14 amino acids.